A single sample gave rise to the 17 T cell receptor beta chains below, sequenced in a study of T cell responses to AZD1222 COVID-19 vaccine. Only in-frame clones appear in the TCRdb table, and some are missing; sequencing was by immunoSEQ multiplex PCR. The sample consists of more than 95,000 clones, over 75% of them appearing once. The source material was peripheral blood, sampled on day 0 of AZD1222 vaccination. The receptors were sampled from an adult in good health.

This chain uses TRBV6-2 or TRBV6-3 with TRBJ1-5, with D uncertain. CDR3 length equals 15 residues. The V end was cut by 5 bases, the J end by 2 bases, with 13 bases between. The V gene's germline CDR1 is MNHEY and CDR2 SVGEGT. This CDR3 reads CASSLLPRGNQPQHF. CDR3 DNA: TGTGCCAGCAGTCTATTGCCTCGGGGCAATCAGCCCCAGCATTTT.

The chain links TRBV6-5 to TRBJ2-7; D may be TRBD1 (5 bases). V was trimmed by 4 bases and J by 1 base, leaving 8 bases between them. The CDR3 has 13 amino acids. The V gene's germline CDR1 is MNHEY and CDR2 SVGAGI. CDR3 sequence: CASSSAGSYEQYF. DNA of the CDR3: TGTGCCAGCAGTTCCGCAGGGTCCTACGAGCAGTACTTC.

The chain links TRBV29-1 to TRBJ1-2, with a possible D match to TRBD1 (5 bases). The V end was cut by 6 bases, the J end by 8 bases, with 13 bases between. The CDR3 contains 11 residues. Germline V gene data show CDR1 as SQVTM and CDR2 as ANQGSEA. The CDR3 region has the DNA TGCAGCGTGGGGGTCAGCAGGGGCTACACCTTC. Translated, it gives CSVGVSRGYTF.

CDR3 sequence (DNA): TGTGCCAGCAGCGTCGGGTTCTCCACTGAAGCTTTCTTT. This encodes CASSVGFSTEAFF. The chain uses TRBV9 and TRBJ1-1; D remains ambiguous. V gave up 2 bases and J gave up 4 bases, with 9 bases separating them. In germline, CDR1 is SGDLS, CDR2 YYNGEE. The CDR3 sequence is 13 residues long.

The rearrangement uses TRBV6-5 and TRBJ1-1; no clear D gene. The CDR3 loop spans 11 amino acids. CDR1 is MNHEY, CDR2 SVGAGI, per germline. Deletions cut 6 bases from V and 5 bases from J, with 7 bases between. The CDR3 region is CASRGMTEAFF. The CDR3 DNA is TGTGCCAGCAGAGGAATGACTGAAGCTTTCTTT.

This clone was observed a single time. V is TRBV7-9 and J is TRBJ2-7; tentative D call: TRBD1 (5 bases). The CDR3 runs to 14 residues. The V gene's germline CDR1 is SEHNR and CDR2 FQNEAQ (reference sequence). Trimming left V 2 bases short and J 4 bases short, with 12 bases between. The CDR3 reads CASSLKGAGYEQYF. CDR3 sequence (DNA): TGTGCCAGCAGCTTAAAAGGGGCAGGATACGAGCAGTACTTC.

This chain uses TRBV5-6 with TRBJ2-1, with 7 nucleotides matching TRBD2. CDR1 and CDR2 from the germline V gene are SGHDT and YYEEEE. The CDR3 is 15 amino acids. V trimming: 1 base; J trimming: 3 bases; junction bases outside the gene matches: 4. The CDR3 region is CASSLRLAVYNEQFF. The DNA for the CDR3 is TGTGCCAGCAGCTTGCGTCTAGCGGTCTACAATGAGCAGTTCTTC.

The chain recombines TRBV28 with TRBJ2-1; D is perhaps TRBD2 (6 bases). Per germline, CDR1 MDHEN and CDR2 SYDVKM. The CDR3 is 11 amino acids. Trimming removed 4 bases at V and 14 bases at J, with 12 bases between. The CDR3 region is CASSSRELKFF. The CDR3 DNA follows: TGTGCCAGCAGTTCCCGGGAGCTCAAGTTCTTC.

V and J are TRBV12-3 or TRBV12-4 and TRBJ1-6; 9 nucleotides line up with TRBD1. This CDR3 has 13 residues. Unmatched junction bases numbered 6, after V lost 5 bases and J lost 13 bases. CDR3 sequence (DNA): TGTGCCAGCAGTCGACAGGGGGAAGCTCCCCTCCACTTT. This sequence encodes CASSRQGEAPLHF.

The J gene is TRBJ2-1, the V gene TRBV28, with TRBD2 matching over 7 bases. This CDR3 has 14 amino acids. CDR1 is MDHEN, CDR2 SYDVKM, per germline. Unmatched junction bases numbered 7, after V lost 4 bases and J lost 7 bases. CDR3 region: CASSSLRTRNEQFF. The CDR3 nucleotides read TGTGCCAGCAGTTCCCTCAGGACTAGGAATGAGCAGTTCTTC.

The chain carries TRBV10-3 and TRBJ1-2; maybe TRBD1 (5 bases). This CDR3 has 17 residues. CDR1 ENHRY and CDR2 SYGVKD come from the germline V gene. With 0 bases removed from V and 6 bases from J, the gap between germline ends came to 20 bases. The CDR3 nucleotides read TGTGCCATCAGTGAGTCGGGACCGGGAAGAGGGATTCATGGCTACACCTTC. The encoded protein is CAISESGPGRGIHGYTF.

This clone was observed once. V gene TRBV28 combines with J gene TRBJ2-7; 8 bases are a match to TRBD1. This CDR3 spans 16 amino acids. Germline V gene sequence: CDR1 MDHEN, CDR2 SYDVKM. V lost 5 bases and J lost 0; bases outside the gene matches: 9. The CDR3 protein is CASSLAPDRGSYEQYF. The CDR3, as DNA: TGTGCCAGCAGTCTCGCCCCCGACAGGGGCTCCTACGAGCAGTACTTC. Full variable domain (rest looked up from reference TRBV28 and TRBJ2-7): DVKVTQSSRYLVKRTGEKVFLECVQDMDHENMFWYRQDPGLGLRLIYFSYDVKMKEKGDIPEGYSVSREKKERFSLILESASTNQTSMYLCASSLAPDRGSYEQYFGPGTRLTVT.

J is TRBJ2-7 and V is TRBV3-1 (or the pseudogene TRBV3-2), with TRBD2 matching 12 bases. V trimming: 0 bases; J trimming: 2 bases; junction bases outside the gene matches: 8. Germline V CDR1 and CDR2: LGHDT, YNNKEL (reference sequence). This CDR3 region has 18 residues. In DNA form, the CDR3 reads TGTGCCAGCAGCCAAGATGAACTAGCGGGAGGACCTACCTACGAGCAGTACTTC. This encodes CASSQDELAGGPTYEQYF.

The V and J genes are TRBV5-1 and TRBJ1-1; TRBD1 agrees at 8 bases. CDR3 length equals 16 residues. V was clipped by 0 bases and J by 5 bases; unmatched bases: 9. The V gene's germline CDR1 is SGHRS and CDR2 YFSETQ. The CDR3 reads CASSLEGRTGRTEAFF. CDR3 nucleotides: TGCGCCAGCAGCTTGGAGGGGCGGACAGGGAGAACTGAAGCTTTCTTT.

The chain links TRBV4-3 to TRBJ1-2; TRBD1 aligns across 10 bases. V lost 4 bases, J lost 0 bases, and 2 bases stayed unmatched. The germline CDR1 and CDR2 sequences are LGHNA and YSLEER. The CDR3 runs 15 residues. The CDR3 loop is CASSPGQGTNYGYTF. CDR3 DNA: TGCGCCAGCAGCCCGGGACAGGGGACTAACTATGGCTACACCTTC.

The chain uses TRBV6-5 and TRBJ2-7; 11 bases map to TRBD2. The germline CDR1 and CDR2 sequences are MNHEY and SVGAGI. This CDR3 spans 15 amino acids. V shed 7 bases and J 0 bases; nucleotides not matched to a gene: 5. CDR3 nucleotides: TGTGCCAGCACCCAACTAGCGGGGGACTCCTACGAGCAGTACTTC. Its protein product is CASTQLAGDSYEQYF.

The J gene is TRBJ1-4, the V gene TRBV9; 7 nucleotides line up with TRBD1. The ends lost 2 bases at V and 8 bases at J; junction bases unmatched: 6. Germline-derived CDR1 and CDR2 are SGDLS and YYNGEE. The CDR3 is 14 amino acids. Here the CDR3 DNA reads TGTGCCAGCAGCGTTACCGGGACAGAAGAAAAACTGTTTTTT. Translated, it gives CASSVTGTEEKLFF.